The clone carrying this T cell receptor (beta chain) was seen at least ten times. Among ophthalmopathy patients, the Clinical Activity Score reached at least 3, the NOSPECS grade reached at least 4, and duration remained under 3 months. Reasons for excluding patients were uncontrolled infection, other autoimmune disease, pregnancy or lactation. Diagnoses rested on clinical symptoms, serum thyroxine and TRAb, thyroid ultrasound and orbital computed tomography. CDR1 and CDR2 from the germline V gene are SGHTA and FQGNSA. V shed 1 base and J 2 bases; nucleotides not matched to a gene: 8. The CDR3 sequence is 17 residues long. These data belong to a study of T cells in Graves' hyperthyroidism and ophthalmopathy. TCR beta CDR3 regions were amplified from RNA. HTBI primers drove first-round RT-PCR of the TCR CDR3. Using its own MiXCR run on the multiplex PCR reads, TCRdb lists one record per CDR3 protein. The sample consists of 500,000 to 650,000 distinct CDR3 sequences, approximately 17% of them appearing once.

Sample: blood. The clonotype was recovered from a woman aged 18-30 years with Graves' ophthalmopathy. V is TRBV7-2 and J is TRBJ2-7; TRBD2 agrees at 10 bases. The CDR3 region has the DNA TGTGCCAGCAGCTTAGTTGGACTAGCGGAAACCGCCTACGAGCAGTACTTC. Amino acid sequence: CASSLVGLAETAYEQYF.